The 26 T cell receptor beta chains in this list originate from one sample, sequenced in a study of tumor-infiltrating lymphocytes in primary liver carcinoma. Total RNA amounting to roughly 450 ng was the source from which TCR beta cDNA was made with a constant-region primer. Modified slightly, ARM-PCR produced TCR beta libraries over three nested multiplex PCR rounds. It was with TRBV1-TRBV30 forward primers and a C-beta reverse primer that the first two PCR rounds were run, at approximately 10 cycles each. TCRdb called the multiplex PCR reads again in MiXCR, with one record for every CDR3 protein. Found here are 300,000 to 350,000 distinct CDR3 sequences, less than 75% of them singletons; the top ten hold about 6%. For blood RNA, unsorted whole blood served as the source, and germline DNA was extracted too. The sequencing sample was made of peripheral blood. All receptors come from a man aged 40-55 years with primary liver carcinoma and hepatitis B virus infection.

The gene calls are TRBV24-1 and TRBJ2-1, with D possibly TRBD1 on 6 matching bases. Germline CDR1 and CDR2: KGHDR and SFDVKD. Trimming cost V 10 bases and J 6 bases, with 24 bases left between them. The CDR3 is 16 residues long. CDR3 in amino acids: CATSTTTGHGVNEQFF. The CDR3 DNA is TGTGCCACGTCTACTACGACGGGACACGGGGTCAATGAGCAGTTCTTC.

For this clonotype: A junction end diverges from the germline sequence, so it may reflect a read error. This rearrangement joins TRBV13 to TRBJ2-4; D possibly corresponds to TRBD2 (6 bases). Germline V gene lookup returns CDR1 PRHDT and CDR2 FYEKMQ (reference sequence). The CDR3 sequence is 13 residues long. Written as DNA, the CDR3 is TGTGCCAGCAGCTTTAGCGGTACCAACATTCAGAACTTC. Its translation: CASSFSGTNIQNF.

This clonotype was observed a few times. A much larger clone lies a single base off, so this may be a read error. The chain recombines TRBV12-5 with TRBJ2-3; D may be TRBD2 (6 bases). The CDR3 covers 14 residues. With 8 bases removed from V and 1 base from J, the gap between germline ends came to 13 bases. Looked up from germline, CDR1 is LGHNT and CDR2 is FRNRAP. The CDR3 nucleotides are TGTGCTAGTACAAGGGACTTACGCACAGATACGCAGTATTTT. This gives the protein CASTRDLRTDTQYF. The full variable domain, with the rest looked up from reference TRBV12-5 and TRBJ2-3, is DARVTQTPRHKVTEMGQEVTMRCQPILGHNTVFWYRQTMMQGLELLAYFRNRAPLDDSGMPKDRFSAEMPDATLATLKIQPSEPRDSAVYFCASTRDLRTDTQYFGPGTRLTVL.

This clonotype appeared many times. The rearrangement uses TRBV4-1 and TRBJ2-3; 10 bases fit TRBD1. The CDR3 consists of 16 residues. Unmatched junction bases numbered 4, after V lost 1 base and J lost 3 bases. Germline CDR1 MGHRA, CDR2 YSYEKL. The CDR3 region is CASSQVPGQGTDTQYF. The DNA for the CDR3 is TGCGCCAGCAGCCAAGTCCCGGGACAGGGGACAGATACGCAGTATTTT.

In the case of this clonotype: The conserved phenylalanine or tryptophan is not found at the CDR3 terminus, so this likely reflects a read error. The V and J genes are TRBV4-2 and TRBJ2-5; D may be TRBD2 (6 bases). The germline V gene has CDR1 LGHNA and CDR2 YNFKEQ. CDR3 length: 15 amino acids. The CDR3 sequence: CASSQVAGPQETQYL. In DNA form, the CDR3 reads TGCGCCAGCAGCCAAGTGGCGGGACCCCAAGAGACCCAGTACTTA.

This clonotype was counted at least ten times. This chain uses TRBV12-3 or TRBV12-4 with TRBJ1-4, with 9 bases fitting TRBD1. V lost 6 bases and J lost 8; bases outside the gene matches: 7. The CDR3 totals 14 residues. The CDR3 DNA is TGTGCCAGCAGCTTAAGACAGGGGGGCGAAAAACTGTTTTTT. It is translated as CASSLRQGGEKLFF.

J is TRBJ2-1 and V is TRBV5-5; D is possibly TRBD1 or TRBD2 (5 bases each). Trimming took off 4 bases at V and 3 bases at J, with 20 bases between the two ends. Germline CDR1 and CDR2: SGHKS and YYEKEE (reference sequence). CDR3 length: 17 residues. The CDR3, as DNA: TGTGCCAGCAGCCAACGCGCCGCTATTGGGGGCTACAATGAGCAGTTCTTC. Translation: CASSQRAAIGGYNEQFF.

Points on this clonotype: A read error may be the cause here, since a much bigger clone is one base away. The conserved closing phenylalanine or tryptophan is absent in this CDR3, likely reflecting a read error. The V call is TRBV29-1, the J call TRBJ2-3; D gene ambiguous. V gave up 3 bases and J gave up 0 bases, with 13 bases separating them. The CDR3 runs to 15 residues. Germline-derived CDR1 and CDR2 are SQVTM and ANQGSEA. The CDR3 here is CSVDETAQSTDTQYL. CDR3 sequence (DNA): TGCAGCGTTGATGAGACTGCGCAAAGCACAGATACGCAGTATCTT.

A remark on this clonotype: Compared with germline, one end of the junction differs, possibly owing to a read error. The V call is TRBV6-1, the J call TRBJ2-7; D unclear. This CDR3 is built from 14 residues. Germline-derived CDR1 and CDR2 are MNHNS and SASEGT. CDR3 nucleotide sequence: TGTGCCAGCAGTGAATGGGTGTTAGTCTACGAGCACTACTTC. Its translation: CASSEWVLVYEHYF.

This clonotype came up many times. The V call is TRBV5-5, the J call TRBJ2-3; D is uncertain. V lost 1 base to trimming and J lost 1 base, with 7 bases between them. The CDR3 sequence is 14 residues long. Looked up from germline, CDR1 is SGHKS and CDR2 is YYEKEE (reference sequence). CDR3 protein: CASSLSPGTDTQYF. CDR3 sequence (DNA): TGTGCCAGCAGCTTGTCCCCAGGCACAGATACGCAGTATTTT.

This clonotype has more than one count but fewer than ten. At one end the junction does not follow the germline gene, possibly because of a read error. The gene calls are TRBV29-1 and TRBJ1-5; no reliable D call. Per the germline V gene, CDR1 is SQVTM and CDR2 is ANQGSEA. The CDR3 extends over 13 amino acids. CDR3 DNA sequence: TGCAGCGTTGTGATTGCGGGAGCATCAGCCCAGCATTTC. As protein: CSVVIAGASAQHF. Full variable domain (remainder filled in from reference TRBV29-1 and TRBJ1-5): SAVISQKPSRDICQRGTSLTIQCQVDSQVTMMFWYRQQPGQSLTLIATANQGSEATYESGFVIDKFPISRPNLTFSTLTVSNMSPEDSSIYLCSVVIAGASAQHFGDGTRLSIL.

This sequence joins TRBV11-2 and TRBJ2-5, with D possibly matching TRBD2 (6 bases). The CDR3 is made up of 15 amino acids. The germline V gene encodes CDR1 SGHAT and CDR2 FQNNGV. The germline V and J ends were trimmed by 3 bases and 1 base, with 12 bases remaining between them. CDR3 residues: CASSFSSGVQETQYF. CDR3 in DNA: TGTGCCAGCAGCTTCTCATCGGGAGTCCAAGAGACCCAGTACTTC.

This chain joins TRBV5-1 and TRBJ2-2; 9 bases match TRBD2. Germline V gives CDR1 SGHRS, CDR2 YFSETQ. The junction had 3 bases not matched to a gene; V was cut back by 4 bases and J by 2 bases. The CDR3 is 15 residues long. CDR3: CASSRSGGNTGELFF. The CDR3, as DNA: TGCGCCAGCAGCCGTAGCGGGGGCAACACCGGGGAGCTGTTTTTT.

Many counts were recorded for this clonotype. V and J are TRBV6-1 and TRBJ2-7; D is possibly TRBD1 (6 bases). Per germline, CDR1 MNHNS and CDR2 SASEGT. Trimming stripped 6 bases from V and 0 bases from J, with 15 bases between. This CDR3 comprises 15 residues. The CDR3 DNA reads TGTGCCAGCAGAGTTCCAGGGGCGTCCTCCTACGAGCAGTACTTC. Translation: CASRVPGASSYEQYF.

This clonotype was counted between two and nine times. The rearrangement uses TRBV6-6 and TRBJ2-7; 11 bases line up with TRBD2. Unmatched junction bases numbered 3, after V lost 2 bases and J lost 0 bases. The CDR3 is 16 residues long. From germline, CDR1 is MNHNY and CDR2 SVGAGI (reference sequence). The CDR3 spells CASSYIGTSGSYEQYF. The CDR3 nucleotides read TGTGCCAGCAGTTACATCGGGACTAGCGGCTCCTACGAGCAGTACTTC.

Concerning this clonotype: A read error may produce the germline difference seen at one junction end. The chain uses TRBV11-2 and TRBJ1-2; the match to TRBD1 covers 9 bases. The CDR3 runs to 13 residues. From germline, CDR1 is SGHAT and CDR2 FQNNGV. The CDR3 sequence: CARSLDRGYGYTF. The CDR3 DNA reads TGTGCCCGCAGCTTGGACAGGGGCTATGGCTACACCTTC.

This clonotype was picked up one time. The final CDR3 position lacks the conserved phenylalanine or tryptophan, pointing to a likely read error. The rearrangement joins TRBV11-2 to TRBJ2-5; D perhaps matches TRBD2 (5 bases). This CDR3 is built from 16 residues. The germline CDR1 and CDR2 sequences are SGHAT and FQNNGV. The CDR3 region has the DNA TGTGCCAGCAGTTTAGAGTGGGCTAGCCGGCAAGAGACCCAGTACTAC. Its protein product is CASSLEWASRQETQYY.

This rearrangement joins TRBV11-2 to TRBJ1-2; weak D call: TRBD1 (5 bases). V was cut by 5 bases and J by 5 bases, with 21 bases left in between. The CDR3 consists of 16 residues. Germline-derived CDR1 and CDR2 are SGHAT and FQNNGV. The CDR3 sequence: CASSQDWTGGNYGYTF. CDR3 coding DNA: TGTGCCAGCAGCCAAGATTGGACGGGGGGGAATTATGGCTACACCTTC.

In the case of this clonotype: One junction end does not reproduce the germline sequence, and a read error may be involved. V is TRBV11-2 and J is TRBJ1-3; D possibly corresponds to TRBD1 (6 bases). The CDR3 extends over 15 amino acids. CDR1 and CDR2 (germline): SGHAT, FQNNGV. CDR3 nucleotide sequence: TGTACCAGCAGCTGGGCAGGGGATTCTGGAAACACCATATACTTT. It translates to CTSSWAGDSGNTIYF.

This clonotype was recorded many times. The chain links TRBV10-3 to TRBJ1-6; D may be TRBD1 (6 bases). Germline V gene lookup returns CDR1 ENHRY and CDR2 SYGVKD. CDR3 size: 13 residues. Trimming removed 6 bases from V and 9 bases from J, with 12 bases in between. CDR3 sequence: CAIRIDRSSPLHF. The CDR3 DNA reads TGTGCCATCAGAATAGACAGGTCTTCACCCCTCCACTTT.

About this clonotype itself: Germline and junction disagree at one end, which may indicate a read error. The rearrangement joins TRBV5-1 to TRBJ2-3, with D possibly being TRBD2 (5 bases). Germline lookup yields CDR1 SGHRS and CDR2 YFSETQ. This CDR3 region has 14 residues. The CDR3 nucleotides read TGCGCCAGCAGCCCTGAGGGTAGCACAGACACGCAGTATTTT. Translating gives CASSPEGSTDTQYF.

This clonotype was seen repeatedly, ten times or more. CDR3 residues: CASSYGSGRNYEQFF. CDR3 in DNA: TGTGCCAGCAGTTATGGTAGCGGGAGAAATTATGAGCAGTTCTTC. The J gene is TRBJ2-1, the V gene TRBV6-5, with 9 bases aligning to TRBD2. CDR3 length: 15 amino acids. With 3 bases clipped from V and 8 bases from J, the junction kept 8 bases outside the gene matches. The V gene's germline CDR1 is MNHEY and CDR2 SVGAGI.

In the case of this clonotype: One end of the junction fails to match germline, which may point to a read error. The chain carries TRBV11-2 and TRBJ2-3, with 7 bases aligning to TRBD2. The CDR3 consists of 16 residues. CDR1 and CDR2 (germline): SGHAT, FQNNGV. CDR3 in DNA: TGTGCCGGCAGCTCCTCCGGACTGGCGGGAGTAGATACGCAGTATTTT. Protein product: CAGSSSGLAGVDTQYF.

Points on this clonotype: This clone may be a read error of a much larger clone one base away. J is TRBJ1-1 and V is TRBV6-5; TRBD1 aligns across 11 bases. The V gene end was trimmed by 7 bases and the J gene end by 3 bases; junction bases not matched to a gene: 13. The CDR3 is 17 amino acids. Germline CDR1 MNHEY, CDR2 SVGAGI. The CDR3 protein is CASNLTDRGLVDTEAFF. CDR3 sequence (DNA): TGTGCCAGCAATTTAACGGACAGGGGGCTAGTGGACACTGAAGCTTTCTTT.

Comments on this clonotype: With a much larger clone just one base away, this may be a read error. The chain employs TRBV5-6 and TRBJ2-5, with 11 bases identical to TRBD2. Per the germline V gene, CDR1 is SGHDT and CDR2 is YYEEEE. This CDR3 has 17 amino acids. V dropped 4 bases and J dropped 2; count of bases not matched to a gene: 10. DNA for the CDR3: TGTGCCAGCAGCCCCCGACTAGCGGGAAGGAGACAAGAGACCCAGTACTTC. Translating it yields CASSPRLAGRRQETQYF. The entire variable domain, with the rest obtained from reference TRBV5-6 and TRBJ2-5, is as follows: DAGVTQSPTHLIKTRGQQVTLRCSPKSGHDTVSWYQQALGQGPQFIFQYYEEEERQRGNFPDRFSGHQFPNYSSELNVNALLLGDSALYLCASSPRLAGRRQETQYFGPGTRLLVL.

This clonotype was found a few times. V usage is TRBV11-2 and J usage is TRBJ1-2; 10 bases are a match to TRBD1. Unmatched junction bases numbered 18, after V lost 7 bases and J lost 7 bases. The CDR3 has 17 amino acids. CDR1 is SGHAT, CDR2 FQNNGV, per germline. CDR3 DNA: TGTGCCAGCAACCCCTTCATCGAGGGACAGGGGAAAACTGGCTACACCTTC. This sequence encodes CASNPFIEGQGKTGYTF.